At least ten counts were recorded for the clone carrying this TCR beta chain. Its antigen remains unidentified. From the germline J gene comes the end of the CDR3, since the read stops 3 residues before it. These data originate in a study of T cell clonality in common variable immunodeficiency. The study, taken as a whole, reports: Fewer deletions and N-nucleotide insertions were reportedly seen in common variable immunodeficiency TCR beta sequences. CVID subjects had higher TCRbeta clonality than healthy controls, most marked in about a third.

The germline gives CDR1 GTSNPN, CDR2 SVGIG (reference sequence). The CDR3 runs to 13 residues. Trimming stripped 0 bases from V and 7 bases from J, with 10 bases between. Equal genomic DNA amounts from CVID and control samples were sequenced. The method was immunoSEQ multiplex PCR; TCRdb's version includes in-frame clones alone and lacks a portion of them. The sample holds approximately 51,000 clones, and no clone turns up only once. This rearrangement joins TRBV30 to TRBJ1-5; no firm D call. The sample was peripheral blood mononuclear cells. This TCR derives from a person between 18 and 75 years old in good health. The CDR3 here is CAWSVGPEQPQHF. The DNA read from the CDR3 is TGTGCCTGGAGTGTAGGTCCCGAACAGCCC.